The rows below give T cell receptor beta chains drawn from one sample of a study of blood T cell repertoires in COVID-19. The repertoire was sequenced with immunoSEQ multiplex PCR; TCRdb's copy has only in-frame clones and lacks some. The table has 270,000 or so clones, around 89% seen once; the top ten hold about 4.6%. Sequenced material: peripheral blood. These receptors all stem from a man in his forties with acute or convalescent COVID-19. Each CDR3 is given with its conserved first and last residue. Each record gives: J gene, V gene, clone size, CDR3 protein. Clone sizes are given selectively: once, few, many, or a class where the clone is expanded.

J gene: TRBJ2-3; V gene: TRBV28; clone size: -; CDR3 protein: CASRLTAPADTQYF
J gene: TRBJ2-2; V gene: TRBV6-2/TRBV6-3; clone size: -; CDR3 protein: CASSPPIGQSNTGELFF
J gene: TRBJ2-5; V gene: TRBV3-1/TRBV3-2; clone size: -; CDR3 protein: CASSQDGGAQETQYF
J gene: TRBJ2-2; V gene: TRBV12-5; clone size: -; CDR3 protein: CASGLAPQGGGELFF
J gene: TRBJ2-7; V gene: TRBV13; clone size: -; CDR3 protein: CASSLGLGDTSGFEQYF
J gene: TRBJ2-1; V gene: TRBV13; clone size: -; CDR3 protein: CASSFALRTRNFYNEQFF
J gene: TRBJ2-7; V gene: TRBV6-5; clone size: -; CDR3 protein: CASRKGFYSYEQYF
J gene: TRBJ1-2; V gene: TRBV19; clone size: -; CDR3 protein: CASSLGQGYGYTF
J gene: TRBJ2-2; V gene: TRBV5-1; clone size: -; CDR3 protein: CASSLLYGSGVRRELFF
J gene: TRBJ2-7; V gene: TRBV24-1; clone size: -; CDR3 protein: CARKQGASSSREQYF
J gene: TRBJ2-7; V gene: TRBV5-6; clone size: -; CDR3 protein: CASSLRIWTGGAEQYF
J gene: TRBJ2-1; V gene: TRBV5-6; clone size: -; CDR3 protein: CASSLTSGGHNEQFF
J gene: TRBJ2-2; V gene: TRBV5-1; clone size: -; CDR3 protein: CASSLAQATNTGELFF
J gene: TRBJ1-1; V gene: TRBV24-1; clone size: -; CDR3 protein: CATSDPTRGEAFF
J gene: TRBJ1-2; V gene: TRBV12-5; clone size: -; CDR3 protein: CASGPGGYGYTF
J gene: TRBJ2-1; V gene: TRBV7-8; clone size: once; CDR3 protein: CASSSGLAGQYEQFF
J gene: TRBJ1-1; V gene: TRBV12-3/TRBV12-4; clone size: few; CDR3 protein: CASDTRAGTEAFF
J gene: TRBJ1-2; V gene: TRBV6-6; clone size: -; CDR3 protein: CASSYPQVVYGYTF
J gene: TRBJ2-2; V gene: TRBV19; clone size: once; CDR3 protein: CASSYRTVSGELFF
J gene: TRBJ2-3; V gene: TRBV11-1; clone size: -; CDR3 protein: CASSWDYGGGGTQYF
J gene: TRBJ2-4; V gene: TRBV12-5; clone size: -; CDR3 protein: CASGLVGRGWDIQYF
J gene: TRBJ2-2; V gene: TRBV5-6; clone size: -; CDR3 protein: CASSPLGLAMNTGELFF
J gene: TRBJ1-3; V gene: TRBV6-1; clone size: -; CDR3 protein: CASSEEGQGYGNTIYF
J gene: TRBJ1-1; V gene: TRBV10-1; clone size: -; CDR3 protein: CARPGGLYTEAFF
J gene: TRBJ2-3; V gene: TRBV5-6; clone size: once; CDR3 protein: CASSFSPRDTQYF
J gene: TRBJ2-7; V gene: TRBV15; clone size: -; CDR3 protein: CATSRGGRTGVEQYF
J gene: TRBJ1-2; V gene: TRBV6-5; clone size: -; CDR3 protein: CASSYSSTGSGYTF
J gene: TRBJ2-1; V gene: TRBV10-1; clone size: -; CDR3 protein: CASSRTSSHNEQFF